Below, one T cell receptor beta chain is given with its context. This CDR3 region has 15 residues. Germline CDR1 is MGHRA and CDR2 is YSYEKL. V lost 5 bases, J lost 7 bases, and 20 bases lay in between. Selected positively for CCR7 and CD45RO-negative, naive CD8 cells excluded terminally differentiated effector memory CD45RA+ cells. This entry comes from a study of shared clonotypes between healthy human individuals. The overall study: Every donor yielded three CD4 naive, three CD4 memory, two CD8 naive and one CD8 memory plate.

This table comes from immunoSEQ multiplex PCR, and its TCRdb copy is limited to in-frame clones, with some not included. The sample shows roughly 2,000,000 clones, 93% of them seen only once. V and J are TRBV4-1 and TRBJ1-1, with D perhaps TRBD1 (5 bases). What was sequenced was naive CD8+ T cells from PBMCs. The source is a man between 18 and 29 years old in good health. Some clones in this sample may be carry-over from other donors' samples. CDR3: CASSGPGWGAGEAFF. CDR3 nucleotides: TGCGCCAGCAGCGGTCCAGGGTGGGGTGCAGGTGAAGCTTTCTTT.